The 26 T cell receptor beta chains below were found in one sample sequenced in a study. TCRdb used MiXCR to reprocess the RT-PCR reads, holding one entry per CDR3 protein. The sample has about 680,000 distinct CDR3 sequences, 13% to 15% seen once. The sequenced material came from memory CD4+ T cells from blood. These receptors were taken from a female donor in good health, serving as a healthy control.

This clonotype was detected only a few times. The chain carries TRBV30 and TRBJ2-3, with D possibly matching TRBD2 (5 bases). Per germline, CDR1 GTSNPN and CDR2 SVGIG (reference sequence). Trimming pared 0 bases from V and 4 bases from J, leaving 14 bases between. CDR3 length: 15 residues. As DNA, the CDR3 is TGTGCCTGGAGTGTAAGCACTGTGGGAGCAGATACGCAGTATTTT. It is translated as CAWSVSTVGADTQYF.

The chain has TRBV5-1 and TRBJ2-3, with D uncertain. In germline, CDR1 is SGHRS, CDR2 YFSETQ. CDR3 length equals 13 residues. V lost 4 bases, J lost 0 bases, and 6 bases lay in between. CDR3 sequence reads: CASSDGSTDTQYF. CDR3 bases: TGCGCCAGCAGCGATGGTAGCACAGATACGCAGTATTTT.

This clonotype has more than one count but fewer than ten. The chain couples TRBV20-1 to TRBJ2-3, with D possibly TRBD1 on 5 matching bases. Germline V gene lookup returns CDR1 DFQATT and CDR2 SNEGSKA (reference sequence). Deletions cut 4 bases from V and 6 bases from J, with 17 bases between. The CDR3 consists of 14 residues. CDR3 coding DNA: TGCAGTGCTATTGACTCCCTAGGGGCGGATACGCAGTATTTT. Protein sequence: CSAIDSLGADTQYF.

This clonotype was observed at least ten times. The chain employs TRBV7-2 and TRBJ2-7, with a tentative D call TRBD2 (5 bases). Trimming cost V 5 bases and J 3 bases, with 17 bases left between them. This CDR3 comprises 15 residues. Germline assignment: CDR1 SGHTA and CDR2 FQGNSA. The CDR3 coding sequence is TGTGCCAGCAGCCCCCGTGAGGACTCATTCTACGAGCAGTACTTC. Its protein product is CASSPREDSFYEQYF.

This clonotype was counted between two and nine times. The J gene is TRBJ2-5, the V gene TRBV20-1; 11 bases agree with TRBD1. J was trimmed by 5 bases and V by 4 bases; bases with no gene match: 9. The CDR3 has 15 residues. Germline values: CDR1 DFQATT, CDR2 SNEGSKA (reference sequence). CDR3 sequence: CSATVGQGAWETQYF. The CDR3 DNA follows: TGCAGTGCTACCGTAGGACAGGGGGCATGGGAGACCCAGTACTTC.

In its sample, this clonotype was seen many times. The chain recombines TRBV12-3 or TRBV12-4 with TRBJ2-6; D might be TRBD1 or TRBD2, each matching 5 bases. The V gene lost 8 bases and the J gene lost 4 bases, with 18 bases spanning the gap. The CDR3 has 16 amino acids. This chain's CDR3 is CASGTPMRVGANVLTF. Here the CDR3 DNA reads TGTGCCAGCGGGACCCCAATGAGGGTCGGGGCCAACGTCCTGACTTTC.

This clonotype was seen repeatedly, ten times or more. The chain combines TRBV6-6 with TRBJ2-7, with no clear D. Looked up from germline, CDR1 is MNHNY and CDR2 is SVGAGI (reference sequence). This CDR3 has 15 amino acids. V was cut by 5 bases and J by 0 bases, with 14 bases left in between. The CDR3 nucleotides are TGTGCCAGCAGTACGACTTACCAATCCTCCTACGAGCAGTACTTC. It translates to CASSTTYQSSYEQYF.

V is TRBV2 and J is TRBJ2-7, with 12 bases fitting TRBD1. Unmatched junction bases numbered 8, after V lost 7 bases and J lost 7 bases. The CDR3 is 14 amino acids. Per the germline V gene, CDR1 is SNHLY and CDR2 is FYNNEI. The CDR3 sequence is CASIRDRGHGEQYF. The CDR3 DNA reads TGTGCCAGCATCCGGGACAGGGGGCATGGGGAGCAGTACTTC.

This chain joins TRBV7-2 and TRBJ2-3, with a possible D match to TRBD2 (6 bases). The CDR3 loop spans 17 amino acids. The V end lost 1 base, the J end lost 3 bases, and 17 bases lay between the germline ends. Germline CDR1 and CDR2: SGHTA and FQGNSA. The CDR3 reads CASSLVMGFGRTDTQYF. The CDR3 nucleotides are TGTGCCAGCAGCTTAGTGATGGGGTTTGGGAGGACAGATACGCAGTATTTT.

This clonotype was detected a few times. This chain uses TRBV5-1 with TRBJ2-7; TRBD2 agrees at 7 bases. Per the germline V gene, CDR1 is SGHRS and CDR2 is YFSETQ. After removal of 0 bases from V and 5 bases from J, the junction contained 8 bases not matched to a gene. This CDR3 contains 15 residues. DNA for the CDR3: TGCGCCAGCAGCTTGGAAGGCGGGGGTAGGCACGAGCAGTACTTC. As protein: CASSLEGGGRHEQYF. Full variable domain (outside the CDR3, taken from reference TRBV5-1 and TRBJ2-7): KAGVTQTPRYLIKTRGQQVTLSCSPISGHRSVSWYQQTPGQGLQFLFEYFSETQRNKGNFPGRFSGRQFSNSRSEMNVSTLELGDSALYLCASSLEGGGRHEQYFGPGTRLTVT.

There are many counts of this clonotype. The chain carries TRBV5-1 and TRBJ1-2; D gene uncertain. The CDR3 extends over 13 amino acids. Trimming removed 0 bases from V and 5 bases from J, with 8 bases in between. Germline CDR1 SGHRS, CDR2 YFSETQ. DNA of the CDR3: TGCGCCAGCAGCTTGGAAAGTGCGTATGGCTACACCTTC. This sequence encodes CASSLESAYGYTF.

Many counts were recorded for this clonotype. The rearrangement joins TRBV7-8 to TRBJ2-5, with D tentatively TRBD2 (6 bases). The CDR3 covers 16 residues. Trimming left V 2 bases short and J 5 bases short, with 18 bases between. Per germline, CDR1 SGHVS and CDR2 FQNEAQ. In DNA form, the CDR3 reads TGTGCCAGCAGCTTAAGGCGGGGTATTAGTATGGAGACCCAGTACTTC. Its protein is CASSLRRGISMETQYF.

This clonotype has just a few counts. J is TRBJ1-2 and V is TRBV30; possibly TRBD1 for D (6 bases). Germline V gives CDR1 GTSNPN, CDR2 SVGIG (reference sequence). CDR3 size: 12 residues. Trimming removed 5 bases at V and 8 bases at J, with 15 bases between. The CDR3: CAWVLGARGYTF. CDR3 sequence (DNA): TGTGCCTGGGTGTTGGGGGCCAGGGGCTACACCTTC.

This clonotype has at least ten counts. V usage is TRBV6-5 and J usage is TRBJ2-5; D perhaps matches TRBD2 (5 bases). The CDR3 has 12 residues. Germline values: CDR1 MNHEY, CDR2 SVGAGI. The V and J ends lost 4 bases and 7 bases respectively, with 10 bases between them. This CDR3 is CASSSHSGTQYF. The CDR3, as DNA: TGTGCCAGCAGTTCCCACAGCGGGACCCAGTACTTC.

The chain joins TRBV24-1 to TRBJ2-3; TRBD2 matches at 12 bases. Germline CDR1 reads KGHDR; CDR2 reads SFDVKD. Losses at the gene ends were 4 bases for V and 4 bases for J; bases not matched to a gene: 5. This CDR3 has 16 amino acids. The DNA for the CDR3 is TGTGCCACCAGTGACCCAACTAGCGGGGGGTCAGATACGCAGTATTTT. This sequence encodes CATSDPTSGGSDTQYF.

DNA of the CDR3: TGCGCCAGCAGTCAATCGGTCGCCCGCGGATACGAGCAGTACTTC. Protein sequence: CASSQSVARGYEQYF. This chain joins TRBV23-1 and TRBJ2-7, with no clear D. Being an ORF, TRBV23-1 has a function that is uncertain. V was pared by 0 bases and J by 4 bases, with 13 bases between. This CDR3 has 15 amino acids.

This clonotype was seen ten or more times. The CDR3 here is CASSLGRRADTQYF. The DNA of the CDR3 is TGTGCCAGCAGCTTGGGACGTCGTGCGGATACGCAGTATTTT. The V and J genes are TRBV7-2 and TRBJ2-3, with D perhaps TRBD1 or TRBD2 (5 bases each). The CDR3 consists of 14 residues. Germline loops: CDR1 SGHTA, CDR2 FQGNSA. V lost 3 bases to trimming and J lost 6 bases, with 13 bases between them.

This sequence joins TRBV28 and TRBJ1-2; D ambiguous. CDR3 length equals 12 residues. Germline-derived CDR1 and CDR2 are MDHEN and SYDVKM. V was pared by 8 bases and J by 2 bases, with 9 bases between. The CDR3 sequence: CASGEINYGYTF. CDR3 DNA: TGTGCCAGCGGCGAGATAAACTATGGCTACACCTTC.

The chain carries TRBV20-1 and TRBJ1-4; 7 nucleotides line up with TRBD1. Trimming removed 4 bases from V and 4 bases from J; junction bases left unmatched: 6. This CDR3 is built from 14 residues. Germline values: CDR1 DFQATT, CDR2 SNEGSKA (reference sequence). The CDR3 loop is CSANRQGGNEKLFF. DNA of the CDR3: TGCAGTGCTAACAGACAGGGTGGTAATGAAAAACTGTTTTTT.

This clonotype was counted a few times. The CDR3 region is CASSQNRGVGETQYF. The CDR3, as DNA: TGCGCCAGCAGCCAGAACAGGGGCGTTGGAGAGACCCAGTACTTC. The chain has TRBV4-3 and TRBJ2-5; 7 positions match TRBD1. Germline values: CDR1 LGHNA, CDR2 YSLEER. CDR3 length equals 15 residues. With V trimmed by 3 bases and J by 4 bases, 8 bases remained unmatched.

This clonotype was recorded a few times. J is TRBJ1-1 and V is TRBV7-3; D gene ambiguous. V lost 5 bases, J lost 5 bases, and 18 bases lay in between. The CDR3 runs 15 residues. Germline V gene lookup returns CDR1 SGHTA and CDR2 FQGTGA. The CDR3 spells CASSRELLLGTEAFF. In nucleotides, the CDR3 is TGTGCCAGCAGCCGTGAGCTCCTGCTTGGAACTGAAGCTTTCTTT.

This clonotype appeared a few times. The CDR3 protein is CSATPGQGSAGELFF. CDR3 nucleotides: TGCAGTGCCACCCCAGGACAGGGGAGCGCCGGGGAGCTGTTTTTT. The V gene is TRBV20-1, the J gene TRBJ2-2; 9 bases are a match to TRBD1. This CDR3 is 15 amino acids long. After removal of 6 bases from V and 6 bases from J, the junction contained 11 bases not matched to a gene. CDR1 is DFQATT, CDR2 SNEGSKA, per germline (reference sequence).

Remarks on this clonotype: An end of the junction does not agree with germline; a read error may underlie this. The chain employs TRBV12-3 or TRBV12-4 and TRBJ2-7; perhaps TRBD2 as D (5 bases). CDR3 length: 15 residues. This CDR3 is CASSLAVVGTQEQYF. The DNA for the CDR3 is TGTGCCAGCAGTCTAGCCGTTGTAGGTACACAAGAGCAGTACTTC.

The rearrangement links TRBV7-3 to TRBJ2-1; 8 positions agree with TRBD1. Germline lookup yields CDR1 SGHTA and CDR2 FQGTGA. The CDR3 loop spans 15 amino acids. V shed 5 bases, J shed 2 bases, and the junction held 5 bases outside the gene matches. The DNA for the CDR3 is TGTGCCAGCAGCCCCGCAGGGGGCACCTACAATGAGCAGTTCTTC. This gives the protein CASSPAGGTYNEQFF.

On this clonotype itself: A read error may produce the germline difference seen at one junction end. V usage is TRBV9 and J usage is TRBJ2-4; 7 bases are shared with TRBD1. Germline CDR1 reads SGDLS; CDR2 reads YYNGEE. The CDR3 consists of 11 residues. Written as DNA, the CDR3 is TGTGCCAGCAGCGGTCGGGGACAGATAAACTTC. Amino acids: CASSGRGQINF.

This clonotype has ten or more counts. This chain's CDR3 is CASSSTAKRETQYF. The CDR3 DNA is TGTGCCAGCAGCTCGACAGCTAAGAGAGAGACCCAGTACTTC. This rearrangement joins TRBV7-8 to TRBJ2-5; tentatively, D is TRBD1 (5 bases). Deletions cut 4 bases from V and 4 bases from J, with 13 bases between. This CDR3 has 14 residues. The germline gives CDR1 SGHVS, CDR2 FQNEAQ.